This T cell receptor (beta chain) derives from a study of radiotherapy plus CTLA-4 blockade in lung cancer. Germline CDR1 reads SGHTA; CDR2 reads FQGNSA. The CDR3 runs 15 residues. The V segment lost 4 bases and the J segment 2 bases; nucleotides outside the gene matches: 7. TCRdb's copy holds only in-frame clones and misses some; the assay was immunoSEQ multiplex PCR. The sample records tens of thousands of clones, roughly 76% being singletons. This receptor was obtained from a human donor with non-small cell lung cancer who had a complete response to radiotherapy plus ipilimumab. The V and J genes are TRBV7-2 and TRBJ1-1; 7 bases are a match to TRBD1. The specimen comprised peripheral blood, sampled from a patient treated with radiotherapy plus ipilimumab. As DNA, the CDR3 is TGTGCCAGCAGCTCAGAGGGGACAGTTAACACTGAAGCTTTCTTT. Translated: CASSSEGTVNTEAFF.